This T cell receptor beta chain was obtained from a study of blood T cell repertoires in COVID-19. The authors' processing: Scientists estimated how many nucleated cells there were by amplifying reference gene primers. The data were produced by immunoSEQ multiplex PCR, yet TCRdb's version contains in-frame clones alone and is incomplete. The V and J calls and the clone size are those of that table, but D and trimming were determined from the DNA. The table has about 190,000 clones, approximately 81% seen once. CDR3 size: 12 residues. Germline V CDR1 and CDR2: LNHDA, SQIVND (reference sequence). V was clipped by 9 bases and J by 4 bases, with 12 bases between them.

This sequence was found in a human donor in a cohort sampled during active COVID-19. The genes are TRBV19 and TRBJ2-5; D may be TRBD1 (5 bases). Source material: peripheral blood. CDR3 residues: CASLGQGETQYF. Here the CDR3 DNA reads TGTGCCAGCTTGGGCCAGGGAGAGACCCAGTACTTC.